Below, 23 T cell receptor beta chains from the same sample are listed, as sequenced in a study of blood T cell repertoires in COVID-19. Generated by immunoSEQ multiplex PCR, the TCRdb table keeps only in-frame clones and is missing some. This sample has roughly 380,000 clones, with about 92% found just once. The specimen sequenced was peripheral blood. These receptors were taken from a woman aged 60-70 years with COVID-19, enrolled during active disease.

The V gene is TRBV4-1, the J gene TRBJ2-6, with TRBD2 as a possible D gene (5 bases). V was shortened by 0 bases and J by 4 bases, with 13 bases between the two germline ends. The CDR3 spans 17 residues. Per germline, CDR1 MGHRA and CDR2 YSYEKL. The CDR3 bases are TGCGCCAGCAGCCAAGATCCAGGAACGGGAGGGGCCAACGTCCTGACTTTC. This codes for CASSQDPGTGGANVLTF.

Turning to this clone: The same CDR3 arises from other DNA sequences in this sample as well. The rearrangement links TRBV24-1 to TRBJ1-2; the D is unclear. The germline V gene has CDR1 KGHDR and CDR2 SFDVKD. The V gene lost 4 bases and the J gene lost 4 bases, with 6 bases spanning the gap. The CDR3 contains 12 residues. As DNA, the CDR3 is TGTGCCACCAGTGAAGCAGGCTATGGCTACACCTTC. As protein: CATSEAGYGYTF.

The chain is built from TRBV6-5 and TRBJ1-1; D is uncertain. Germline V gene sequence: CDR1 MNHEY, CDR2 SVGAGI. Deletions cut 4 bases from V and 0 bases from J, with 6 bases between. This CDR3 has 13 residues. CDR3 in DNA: TGTGCCAGCAGTTTGCGTCTGAACACTGAAGCTTTCTTT. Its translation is CASSLRLNTEAFF.

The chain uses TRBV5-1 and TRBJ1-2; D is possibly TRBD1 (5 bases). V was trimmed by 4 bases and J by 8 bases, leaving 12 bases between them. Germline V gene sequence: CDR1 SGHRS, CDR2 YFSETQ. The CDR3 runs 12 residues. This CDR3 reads CASSILTEGYTF. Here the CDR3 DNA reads TGCGCCAGCAGCATATTGACAGAGGGCTACACCTTC.

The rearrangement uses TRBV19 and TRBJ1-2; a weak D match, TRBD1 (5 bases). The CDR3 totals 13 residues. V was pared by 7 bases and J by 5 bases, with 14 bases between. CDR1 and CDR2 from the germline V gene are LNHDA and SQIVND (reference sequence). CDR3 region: CASTPGAEYGYTF. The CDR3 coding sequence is TGTGCCAGTACCCCTGGGGCAGAATATGGCTACACCTTC.

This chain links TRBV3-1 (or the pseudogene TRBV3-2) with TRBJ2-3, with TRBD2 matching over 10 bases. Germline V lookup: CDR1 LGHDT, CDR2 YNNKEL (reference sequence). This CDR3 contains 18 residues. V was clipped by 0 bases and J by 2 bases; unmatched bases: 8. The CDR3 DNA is TGTGCCAGCAGCCAAGATAGGGCTAGCGGGGGCACCACAGATACGCAGTATTTT. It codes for CASSQDRASGGTTDTQYF.

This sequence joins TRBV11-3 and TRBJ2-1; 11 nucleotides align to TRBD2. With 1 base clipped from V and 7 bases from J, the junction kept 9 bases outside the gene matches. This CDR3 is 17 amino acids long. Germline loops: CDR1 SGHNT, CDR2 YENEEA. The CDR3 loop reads CASSLGGGLAGGNEQFF. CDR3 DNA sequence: TGTGCCAGCAGCTTAGGGGGAGGCCTAGCGGGAGGAAATGAGCAGTTCTTC. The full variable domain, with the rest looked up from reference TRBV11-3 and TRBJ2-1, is EAGVVQSPRYKIIEKKQPVAFWCNPISGHNTLYWYLQNLGQGPELLIRYENEEAVDDSQLPKDRFSAERLKGVDSTLKIQPAELGDSAVYLCASSLGGGLAGGNEQFFGPGTRLTVL.

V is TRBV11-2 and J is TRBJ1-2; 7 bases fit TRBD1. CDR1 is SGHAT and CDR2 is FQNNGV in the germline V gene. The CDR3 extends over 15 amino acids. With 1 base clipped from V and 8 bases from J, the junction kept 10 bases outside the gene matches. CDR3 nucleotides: TGTGCCAGCAGCTTAGGAGGGACAGCCCATGGAGGCTACACCTTC. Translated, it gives CASSLGGTAHGGYTF. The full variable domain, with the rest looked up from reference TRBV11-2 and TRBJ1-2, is EAGVAQSPRYKIIEKRQSVAFWCNPISGHATLYWYQQILGQGPKLLIQFQNNGVVDDSQLPKDRFSAERLKGVDSTLKIQPAKLEDSAVYLCASSLGGTAHGGYTFGSGTRLTVV.

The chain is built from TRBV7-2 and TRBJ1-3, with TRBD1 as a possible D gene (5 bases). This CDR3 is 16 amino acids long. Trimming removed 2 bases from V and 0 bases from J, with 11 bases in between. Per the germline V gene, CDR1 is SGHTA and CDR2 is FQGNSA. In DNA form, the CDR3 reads TGTGCCAGCAGCTTATGGACACCCTACTCTGGAAACACCATATATTTT. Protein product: CASSLWTPYSGNTIYF.

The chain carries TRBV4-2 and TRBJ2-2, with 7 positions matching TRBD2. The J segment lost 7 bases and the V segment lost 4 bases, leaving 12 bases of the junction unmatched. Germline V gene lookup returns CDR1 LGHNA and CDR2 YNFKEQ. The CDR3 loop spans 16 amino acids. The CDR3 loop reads CASSLQGDRGGGELFF. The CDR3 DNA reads TGTGCCAGCAGCCTCCAAGGGGACCGCGGGGGCGGGGAGCTGTTTTTT.

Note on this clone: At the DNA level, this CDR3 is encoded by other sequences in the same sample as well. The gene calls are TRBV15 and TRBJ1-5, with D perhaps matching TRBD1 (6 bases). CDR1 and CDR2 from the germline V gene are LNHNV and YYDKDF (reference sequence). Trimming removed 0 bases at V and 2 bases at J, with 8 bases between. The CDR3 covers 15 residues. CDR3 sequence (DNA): TGTGCCACCAGCAGAGATTACAGGGGCAATCAGCCCCAGCATTTT. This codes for CATSRDYRGNQPQHF.

CDR3 sequence reads: CASSLAGSSYEQYF. The CDR3, as DNA: TGTGCCAGCAGCTTAGCGGGGAGTAGCTACGAGCAGTACTTC. V and J are TRBV2 and TRBJ2-7; TRBD2 matches 8 bases. The V gene end was trimmed by 6 bases and the J gene end by 3 bases; junction bases not matched to a gene: 7. The germline V gene encodes CDR1 SNHLY and CDR2 FYNNEI. This CDR3 contains 14 residues.

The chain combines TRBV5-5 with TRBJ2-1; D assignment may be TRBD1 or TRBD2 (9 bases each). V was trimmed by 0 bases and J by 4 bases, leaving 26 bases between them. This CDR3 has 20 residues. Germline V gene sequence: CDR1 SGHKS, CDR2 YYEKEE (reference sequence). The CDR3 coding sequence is TGTGCCAGCAGCTTGGTGGGACAGGGTGTAGCGGGGGCCCTATACAATGAGCAGTTCTTC. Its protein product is CASSLVGQGVAGALYNEQFF.

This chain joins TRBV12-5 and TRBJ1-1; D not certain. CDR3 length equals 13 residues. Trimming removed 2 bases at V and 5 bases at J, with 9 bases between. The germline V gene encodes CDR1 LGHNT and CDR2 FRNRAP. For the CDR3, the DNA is TGTGCTAGTGGTTTGAAATCCGTTACTGAAGCTTTCTTT. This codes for CASGLKSVTEAFF.

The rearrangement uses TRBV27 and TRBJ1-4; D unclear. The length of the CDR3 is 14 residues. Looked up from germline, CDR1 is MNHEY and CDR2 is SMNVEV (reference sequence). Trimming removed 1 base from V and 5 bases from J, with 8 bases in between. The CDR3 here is CASSLLGANEKLFF. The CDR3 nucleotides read TGTGCCAGCAGTTTATTAGGAGCCAATGAAAAACTGTTTTTT. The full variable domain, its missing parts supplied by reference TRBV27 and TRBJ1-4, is EAQVTQNPRYLITVTGKKLTVTCSQNMNHEYMSWYRQDPGLGLRQIYYSMNVEVTDKGDVPEGYKVSRKEKRNFPLILESPSPNQTSLYFCASSLLGANEKLFFGSGTQLSVL.

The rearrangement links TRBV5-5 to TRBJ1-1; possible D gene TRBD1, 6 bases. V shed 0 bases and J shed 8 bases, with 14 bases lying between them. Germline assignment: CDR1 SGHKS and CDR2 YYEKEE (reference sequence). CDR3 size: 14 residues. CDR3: CASSLAGQGKEAFF. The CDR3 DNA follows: TGTGCCAGCAGCTTGGCAGGCCAGGGGAAGGAAGCTTTCTTT.

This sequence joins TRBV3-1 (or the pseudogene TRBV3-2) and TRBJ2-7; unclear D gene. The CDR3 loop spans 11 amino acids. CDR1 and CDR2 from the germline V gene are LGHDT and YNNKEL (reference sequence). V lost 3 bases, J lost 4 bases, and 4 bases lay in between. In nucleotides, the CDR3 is TGTGCCAGCAGCCAGCAGTACGAGCAGTACTTC. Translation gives CASSQQYEQYF.

Here the CDR3 reads CASSPLQGASTEAFF. The CDR3 DNA reads TGTGCCAGCTCACCACTACAGGGGGCGTCCACTGAAGCTTTCTTT. J is TRBJ1-1 and V is TRBV18; 9 bases match TRBD1. The length of the CDR3 is 15 residues. V gave up 1 base and J gave up 4 bases; unmatched junction bases: 4. Germline V gene sequence: CDR1 KGHSH, CDR2 LQKENI.

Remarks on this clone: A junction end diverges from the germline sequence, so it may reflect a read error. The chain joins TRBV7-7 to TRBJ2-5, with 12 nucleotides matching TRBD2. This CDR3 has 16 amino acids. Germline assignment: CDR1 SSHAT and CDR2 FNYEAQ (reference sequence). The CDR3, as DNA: TGTGCTAGCAGCTTAATAACTAGCGGGGGGCAAGAGACCCAGTACTTC. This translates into CASSLITSGGQETQYF.

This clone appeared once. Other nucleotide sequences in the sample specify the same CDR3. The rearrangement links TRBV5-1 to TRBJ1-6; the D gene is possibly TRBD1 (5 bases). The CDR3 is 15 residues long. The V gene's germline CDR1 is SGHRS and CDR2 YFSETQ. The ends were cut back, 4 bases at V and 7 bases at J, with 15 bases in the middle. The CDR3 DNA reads TGCGCCAGCAGCATCCAGGGCGACGGGAATTCACCCCTCCACTTT. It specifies CASSIQGDGNSPLHF.

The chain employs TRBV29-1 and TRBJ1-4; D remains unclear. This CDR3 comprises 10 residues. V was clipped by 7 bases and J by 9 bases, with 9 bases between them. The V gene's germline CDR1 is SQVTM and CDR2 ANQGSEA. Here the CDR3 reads CSAGDKKLFF. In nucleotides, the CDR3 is TGCAGCGCCGGGGATAAAAAACTGTTTTTT.

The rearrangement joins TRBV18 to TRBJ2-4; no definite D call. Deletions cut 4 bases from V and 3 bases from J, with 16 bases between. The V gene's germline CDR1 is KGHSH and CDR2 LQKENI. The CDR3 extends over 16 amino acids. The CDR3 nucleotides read TGTGCCAGCTCACGCCTGCAGGCCCCTGGCAAAAACATTCAGTACTTC. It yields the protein CASSRLQAPGKNIQYF.

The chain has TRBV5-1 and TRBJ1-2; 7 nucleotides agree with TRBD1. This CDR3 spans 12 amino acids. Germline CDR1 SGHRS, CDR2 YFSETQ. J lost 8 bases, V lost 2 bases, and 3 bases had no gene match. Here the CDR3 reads CASSLQGTGYTF. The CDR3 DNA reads TGCGCCAGCAGCTTACAGGGGACGGGCTACACCTTC.